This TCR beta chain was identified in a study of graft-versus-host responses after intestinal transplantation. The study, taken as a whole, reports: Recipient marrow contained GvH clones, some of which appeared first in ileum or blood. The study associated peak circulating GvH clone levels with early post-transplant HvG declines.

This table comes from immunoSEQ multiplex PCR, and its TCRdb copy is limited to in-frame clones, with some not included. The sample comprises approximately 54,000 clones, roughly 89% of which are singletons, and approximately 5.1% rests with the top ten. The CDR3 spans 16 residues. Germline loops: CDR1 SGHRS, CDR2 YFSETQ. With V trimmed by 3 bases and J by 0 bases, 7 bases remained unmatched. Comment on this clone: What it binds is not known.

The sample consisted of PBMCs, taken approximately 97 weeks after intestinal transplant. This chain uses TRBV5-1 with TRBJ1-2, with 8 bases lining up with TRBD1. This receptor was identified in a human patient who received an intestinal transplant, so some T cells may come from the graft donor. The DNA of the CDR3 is TGCGCCAGCAGCTATTCGACAGGGGTGGCTAACTATGGCTACACCTTC. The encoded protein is CASSYSTGVANYGYTF. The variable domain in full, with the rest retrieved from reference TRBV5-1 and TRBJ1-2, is KAGVTQTPRYLIKTRGQQVTLSCSPISGHRSVSWYQQTPGQGLQFLFEYFSETQRNKGNFPGRFSGRQFSNSRSEMNVSTLELGDSALYLCASSYSTGVANYGYTFGSGTRLTVV.